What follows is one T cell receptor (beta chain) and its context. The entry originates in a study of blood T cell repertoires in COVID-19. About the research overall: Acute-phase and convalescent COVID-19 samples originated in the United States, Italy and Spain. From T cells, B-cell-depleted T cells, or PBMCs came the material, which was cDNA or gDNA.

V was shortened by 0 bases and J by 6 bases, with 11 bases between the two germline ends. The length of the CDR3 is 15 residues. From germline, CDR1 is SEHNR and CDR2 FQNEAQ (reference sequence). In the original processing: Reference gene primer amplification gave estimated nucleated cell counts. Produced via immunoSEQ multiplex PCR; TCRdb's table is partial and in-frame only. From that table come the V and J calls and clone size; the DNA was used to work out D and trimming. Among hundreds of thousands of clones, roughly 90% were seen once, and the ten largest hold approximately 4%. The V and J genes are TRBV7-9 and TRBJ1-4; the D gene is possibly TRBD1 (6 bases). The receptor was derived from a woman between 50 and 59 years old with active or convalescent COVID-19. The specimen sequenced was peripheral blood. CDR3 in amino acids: CASSLAHAGDEKLFF. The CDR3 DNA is TGTGCCAGCAGCTTAGCCCACGCAGGGGATGAAAAACTGTTTTTT.